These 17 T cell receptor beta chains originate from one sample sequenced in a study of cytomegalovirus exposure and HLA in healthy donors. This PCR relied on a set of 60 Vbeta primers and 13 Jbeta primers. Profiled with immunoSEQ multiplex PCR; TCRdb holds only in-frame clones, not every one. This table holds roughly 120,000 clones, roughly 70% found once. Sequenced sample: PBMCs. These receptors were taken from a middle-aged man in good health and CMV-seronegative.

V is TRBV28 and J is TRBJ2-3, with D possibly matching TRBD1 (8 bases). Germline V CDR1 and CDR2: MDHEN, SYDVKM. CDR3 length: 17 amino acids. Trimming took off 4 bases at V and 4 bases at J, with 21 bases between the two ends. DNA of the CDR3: TGTGCCAGCAGTTCCCCATTACAGGGGGGGTACGCAGATACGCAGTATTTT. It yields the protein CASSSPLQGGYADTQYF.

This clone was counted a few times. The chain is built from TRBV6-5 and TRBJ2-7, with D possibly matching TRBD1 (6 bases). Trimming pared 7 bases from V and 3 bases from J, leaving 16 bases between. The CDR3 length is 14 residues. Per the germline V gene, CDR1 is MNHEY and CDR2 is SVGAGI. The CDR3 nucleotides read TGTGCCAGCAAGGGTGGGGACACCGTCTACGAGCAGTACTTC. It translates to CASKGGDTVYEQYF.

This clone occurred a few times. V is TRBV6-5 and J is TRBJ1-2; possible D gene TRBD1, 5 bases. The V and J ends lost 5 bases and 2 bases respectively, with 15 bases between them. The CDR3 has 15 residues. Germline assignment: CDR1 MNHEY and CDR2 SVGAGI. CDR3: CASSSRRTSNYGYTF. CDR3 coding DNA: TGTGCCAGCAGTAGCCGTAGGACATCCAACTATGGCTACACCTTC.

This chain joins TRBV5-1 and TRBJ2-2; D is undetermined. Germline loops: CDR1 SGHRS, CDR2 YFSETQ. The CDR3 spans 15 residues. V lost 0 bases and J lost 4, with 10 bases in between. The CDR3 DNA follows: TGCGCCAGCAGCTTGGCCTCAGGTCTCACCGGGGAGCTGTTTTTT. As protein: CASSLASGLTGELFF.

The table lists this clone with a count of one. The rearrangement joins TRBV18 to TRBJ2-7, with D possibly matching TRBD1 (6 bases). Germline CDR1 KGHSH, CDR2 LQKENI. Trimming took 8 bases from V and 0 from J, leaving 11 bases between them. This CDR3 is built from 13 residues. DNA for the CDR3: TGTGCCAGCCCCCAGGGGAACTCCTACGAGCAGTACTTC. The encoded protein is CASPQGNSYEQYF. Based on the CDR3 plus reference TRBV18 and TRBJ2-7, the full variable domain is NAGVMQNPRHLVRRRGQEARLRCSPMKGHSHVYWYRQLPEEGLKFMVYLQKENIIDESGMPKERFSAEFPKEGPSILRIQQVVRGDSAAYFCASPQGNSYEQYFGPGTRLTVT.

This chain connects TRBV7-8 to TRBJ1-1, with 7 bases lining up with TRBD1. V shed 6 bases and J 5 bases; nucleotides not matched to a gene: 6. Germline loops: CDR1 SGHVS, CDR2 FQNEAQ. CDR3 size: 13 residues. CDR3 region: CASSLTGATEAFF. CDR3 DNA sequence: TGTGCCAGCAGTTTAACAGGGGCGACTGAAGCTTTCTTT.

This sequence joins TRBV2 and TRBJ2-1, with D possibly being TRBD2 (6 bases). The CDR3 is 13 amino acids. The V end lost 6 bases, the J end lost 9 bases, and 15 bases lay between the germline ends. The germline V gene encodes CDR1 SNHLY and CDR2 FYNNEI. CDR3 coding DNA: TGTGCCAGCAGGGGTAGCGGAAGACCTGAGCAGTTCTTC. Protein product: CASRGSGRPEQFF.

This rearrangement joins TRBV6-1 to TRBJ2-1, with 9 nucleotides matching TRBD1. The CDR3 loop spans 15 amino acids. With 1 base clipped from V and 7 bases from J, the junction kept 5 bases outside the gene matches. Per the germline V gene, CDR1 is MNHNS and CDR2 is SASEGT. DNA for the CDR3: TGTGCCAGCAGTGAAGACAGGGGGCGTTGGAATGAGCAGTTCTTC. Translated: CASSEDRGRWNEQFF.

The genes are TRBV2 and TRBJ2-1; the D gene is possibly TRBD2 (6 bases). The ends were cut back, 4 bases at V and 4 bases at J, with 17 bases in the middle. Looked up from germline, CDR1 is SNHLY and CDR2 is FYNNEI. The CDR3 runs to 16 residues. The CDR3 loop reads CASSGGVAGRYNEQFF. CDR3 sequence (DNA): TGTGCCAGCAGTGGGGGGGTCGCGGGGAGATACAATGAGCAGTTCTTC.

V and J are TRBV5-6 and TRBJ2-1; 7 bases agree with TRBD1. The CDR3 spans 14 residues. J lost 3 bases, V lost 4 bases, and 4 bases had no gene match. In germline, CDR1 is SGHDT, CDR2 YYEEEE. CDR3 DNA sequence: TGTGCCAGCAGCACGGGACAGATCTACAATGAGCAGTTCTTC. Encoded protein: CASSTGQIYNEQFF.

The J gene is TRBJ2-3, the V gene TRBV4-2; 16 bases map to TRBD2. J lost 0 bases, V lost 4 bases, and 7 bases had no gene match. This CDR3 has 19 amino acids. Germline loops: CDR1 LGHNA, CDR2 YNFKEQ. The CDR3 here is CASSPSGLAGGRSTDTQYF. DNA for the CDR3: TGTGCCAGCAGCCCATCGGGACTAGCGGGGGGGCGAAGCACAGATACGCAGTATTTT.

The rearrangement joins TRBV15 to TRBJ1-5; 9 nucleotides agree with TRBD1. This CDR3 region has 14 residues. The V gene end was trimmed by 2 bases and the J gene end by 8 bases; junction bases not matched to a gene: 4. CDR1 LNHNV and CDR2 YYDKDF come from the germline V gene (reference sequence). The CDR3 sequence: CATSRLTGGEPQHF. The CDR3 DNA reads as TGTGCCACCAGCAGACTGACAGGGGGGGAGCCCCAGCATTTT. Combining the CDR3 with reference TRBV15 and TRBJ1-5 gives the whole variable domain DAMVIQNPRYQVTQFGKPVTLSCSQTLNHNVMYWYQQKSSQAPKLLFHYYDKDFNNEADTPDNFQSRRPNTSFCFLDIRSPGLGDTAMYLCATSRLTGGEPQHFGDGTRLSIL.

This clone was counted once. CDR3 residues: CASSPLGGNTGELFF. The CDR3, as DNA: TGTGCCAGTAGTCCGTTAGGGGGGAACACCGGGGAGCTGTTTTTT. The chain combines TRBV19 with TRBJ2-2, with TRBD1 as a possible D gene (6 bases). Germline V gene lookup returns CDR1 LNHDA and CDR2 SQIVND (reference sequence). The CDR3 runs 15 residues. Trimming left V 5 bases short and J 1 base short, with 11 bases between.

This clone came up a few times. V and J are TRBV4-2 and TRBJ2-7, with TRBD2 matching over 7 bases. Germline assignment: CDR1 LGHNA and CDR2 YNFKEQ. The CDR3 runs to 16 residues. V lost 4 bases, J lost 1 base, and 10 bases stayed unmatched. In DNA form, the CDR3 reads TGTGCCAGCAGCCCAGGGAGGGGACTCCCTTCCTACGAGCAGTACTTC. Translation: CASSPGRGLPSYEQYF.

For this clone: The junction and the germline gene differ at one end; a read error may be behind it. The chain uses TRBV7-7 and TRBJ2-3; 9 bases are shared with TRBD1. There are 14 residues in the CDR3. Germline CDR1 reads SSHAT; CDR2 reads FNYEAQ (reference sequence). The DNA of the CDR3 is TGTGCTAGCAGCTTAGGGACAGGGACAGATACGCAGTATTTT. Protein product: CASSLGTGTDTQYF.

CDR3 DNA: TGTGCCAGCAGTGTTCCCACAGGGGAGTTATATAGCAATCAGCCCCAGCATTTT. This encodes CASSVPTGELYSNQPQHF. This chain links TRBV6-4 with TRBJ1-5, with 7 bases lining up with TRBD1. This CDR3 is 18 amino acids long. V gave up 4 bases and J gave up 0 bases; unmatched junction bases: 12. Germline CDR1 MRHNA, CDR2 SNTAGT.

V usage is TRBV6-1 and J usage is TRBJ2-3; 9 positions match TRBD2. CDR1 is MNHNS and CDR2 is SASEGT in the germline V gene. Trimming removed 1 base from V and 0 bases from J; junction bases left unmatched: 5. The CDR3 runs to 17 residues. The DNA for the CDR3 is TGTGCCAGCAGTGAAGGGAGCGGGGGGACTAGCACAGATACGCAGTATTTT. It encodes CASSEGSGGTSTDTQYF.